The text below deals with one T cell receptor beta chain. The antigen is unknown. After extraction with the RNeasy kit, roughly 0.5 to 1 ug of the RNA was reverse transcribed using random hexamers. Amplification of TCR beta CDR3 used immunoSEQ multiplex PCR across 54 Vbeta and 13 Jbeta. TCRdb redid the calling of the immunoSEQ multiplex PCR reads with MiXCR, one entry per CDR3 protein. The sample includes 150,000 to 180,000 distinct CDR3 sequences, 85% to 95% of them seen just once. CDR3 length equals 12 residues. Germline CDR1 and CDR2: LGHDT and YNNKEL (reference sequence). The ends were cut back, 0 bases at V and 6 bases at J, with 6 bases in the middle. This entry comes from a study of CD8 T cells in Susac syndrome. About the research overall: Patients with Susac syndrome, at blood draw, were therapy-naive, on corticosteroids, or on intravenous immunoglobulin alone.

Study-level findings and limits: CD4+ repertoires of Susac syndrome patients lacked detectable clonal expansion.

CD8+ and CD4+ T cells taken from blood had their TCR beta sequenced. The sequence was collected from a human donor with Susac syndrome. The genes are TRBV3-1 and TRBJ2-7; D unresolved. The sequenced sample consisted of CD4+ T cells from PBMCs. CDR3 in amino acids: CASSQDLPEQYF. The CDR3 coding sequence is TGTGCCAGCAGCCAAGATCTTCCCGAGCAGTACTTC.